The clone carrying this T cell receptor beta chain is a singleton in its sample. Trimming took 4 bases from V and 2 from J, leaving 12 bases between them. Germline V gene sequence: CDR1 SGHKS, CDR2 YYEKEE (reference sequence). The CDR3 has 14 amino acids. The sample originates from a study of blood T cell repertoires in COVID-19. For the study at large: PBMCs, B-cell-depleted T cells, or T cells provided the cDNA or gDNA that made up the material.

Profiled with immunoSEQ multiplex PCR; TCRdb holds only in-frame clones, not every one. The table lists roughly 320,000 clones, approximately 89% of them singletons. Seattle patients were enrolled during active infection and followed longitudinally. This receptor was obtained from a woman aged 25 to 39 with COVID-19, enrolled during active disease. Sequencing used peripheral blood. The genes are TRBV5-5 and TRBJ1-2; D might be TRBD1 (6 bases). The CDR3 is CASSPRTVNYGYTF. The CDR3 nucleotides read TGTGCCAGCAGCCCGAGGACAGTCAACTATGGCTACACCTTC.